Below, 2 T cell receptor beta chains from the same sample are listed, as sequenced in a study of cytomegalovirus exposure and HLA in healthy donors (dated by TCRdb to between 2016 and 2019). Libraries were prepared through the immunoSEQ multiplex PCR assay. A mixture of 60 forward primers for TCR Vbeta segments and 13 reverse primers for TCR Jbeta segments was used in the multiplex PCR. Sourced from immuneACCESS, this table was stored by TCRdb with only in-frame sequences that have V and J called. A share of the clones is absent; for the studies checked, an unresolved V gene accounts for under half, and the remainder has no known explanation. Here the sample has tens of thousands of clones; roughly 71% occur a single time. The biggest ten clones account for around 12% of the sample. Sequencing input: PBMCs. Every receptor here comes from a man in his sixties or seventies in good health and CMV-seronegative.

The CDR3 nucleotides are TGTGCCACCCGGCCCCGGGGGGGAACCCCCCCTAATGAAAAACTGTTTTTT. It is translated as CATRPRGGTPPNEKLFF. The J gene is TRBJ1-4, the V gene TRBV15, with a weak D call TRBD1 (5 bases). The CDR3 is 17 residues long. The V and J ends lost 8 bases and 3 bases respectively, with 22 bases between them. Germline assignment: CDR1 LNHNV and CDR2 YYDKDF (reference sequence).

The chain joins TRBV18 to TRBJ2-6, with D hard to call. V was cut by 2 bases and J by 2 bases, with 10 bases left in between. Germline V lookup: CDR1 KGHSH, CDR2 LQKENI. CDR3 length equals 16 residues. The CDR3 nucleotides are TGTGCCAGCTCACCAGCAGGAAAGGCTGGGGCCAACGTCCTGACTTTC. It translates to CASSPAGKAGANVLTF.